This T cell receptor (beta chain) was identified during a study of T cells in localized non-small cell lung cancer. Sequenced by immunoSEQ multiplex PCR; TCRdb stores in-frame clones only, minus some. The profile shows 25,000 to 35,000 clones, approximately 88% of them singletons. As concerns this clone: Its cognate antigen is unknown.

Trimming removed 1 base at V and 8 bases at J, with 5 bases between. Germline-derived CDR1 and CDR2 are SGHTA and FQGNSA. The CDR3 runs to 11 residues. Whole-study findings and limits: Within adjacent lung there appeared a median around 55 of the top 100 tumor clones. In the blood, greater T cell density corresponded to longer overall survival.

The sequence was obtained from a male donor aged 60 or over with stage I lung adenocarcinoma. This specimen consisted of peripheral blood, obtained before any cancer treatment. This chain uses TRBV7-2 with TRBJ1-1, with D hard to call. In DNA form, the CDR3 reads TGTGCCAGCAGCTTAGAGTCGGAAGCTTTCTTT. It specifies CASSLESEAFF.